These 6 T cell receptor beta chains were all obtained from the same sample, sequenced in a study of OX40 agonist ivuxolimab in advanced cancers. Only in-frame clones appear in the TCRdb table, and some are missing; sequencing was by immunoSEQ multiplex PCR. This table holds roughly 49,000 clones, around 80% found once. The source was CD4+ or CD8+ T cells sorted from blood, collected in a trial of the OX40 agonist ivuxolimab. The source of these receptors is an adult with an advanced solid tumor such as melanoma, head and neck, liver or kidney cancer.

This clone was observed once. The DNA of the CDR3 is TGTGCCAGCAGCGCCCGGACCGCCGGGGAGACCCAGTACTTC. This gives the protein CASSARTAGETQYF. This rearrangement joins TRBV9 to TRBJ2-5; D is unclear. V was clipped by 3 bases and J by 5 bases, with 14 bases between them. Germline loops: CDR1 SGDLS, CDR2 YYNGEE. There are 14 residues in the CDR3. Based on the CDR3 plus reference TRBV9 and TRBJ2-5, the full variable domain is DSGVTQTPKHLITATGQRVTLRCSPRSGDLSVYWYQQSLDQGLQFLIQYYNGEERAKGNILERFSAQQFPDLHSELNLSSLELGDSALYFCASSARTAGETQYFGPGTRLLVL.

The V call is TRBV9, the J call TRBJ2-7; D is perhaps TRBD1 or TRBD2 (6 bases each). Per the germline V gene, CDR1 is SGDLS and CDR2 is YYNGEE. The CDR3 spans 15 residues. Trimming left V 4 bases short and J 1 base short, with 15 bases between. In DNA form, the CDR3 reads TGTGCCAGCAGCCCCCGGGAGAGGGGGTCCTACGAGCAGTACTTC. This codes for CASSPRERGSYEQYF.

The chain combines TRBV5-1 with TRBJ2-7; a possible D gene is TRBD2 (6 bases). V was clipped by 4 bases and J by 2 bases, with 13 bases between them. The germline V gene encodes CDR1 SGHRS and CDR2 YFSETQ. This CDR3 comprises 14 residues. The DNA of the CDR3 is TGCGCCAGCAGCCCCGGGACGGGAGCCTACGAGCAGTACTTC. It yields the protein CASSPGTGAYEQYF.

The chain carries TRBV5-1 and TRBJ2-1; 13 bases are shared with TRBD2. The J segment lost 7 bases and the V segment lost 0 bases, leaving 4 bases of the junction unmatched. There are 16 residues in the CDR3. Germline values: CDR1 SGHRS, CDR2 YFSETQ. CDR3 bases: TGCGCCAGCAGCTTGGCCGGGACTAGCGGGAATAATGAGCAGTTCTTC. It is translated as CASSLAGTSGNNEQFF.

The chain joins TRBV29-1 to TRBJ2-5; either TRBD1 or TRBD2 may supply D (6 bases each). The CDR3 totals 15 residues. V gave up 4 bases and J gave up 2 bases, with 17 bases separating them. Germline-derived CDR1 and CDR2 are SQVTM and ANQGSEA. The CDR3 region is CSVGGLASRQETQYF. The CDR3 nucleotides are TGCAGCGTTGGGGGGCTAGCGTCACGTCAAGAGACCCAGTACTTC.

CDR3 coding DNA: TGTGCCAGCAGTTTATCAGGGGGCGCCGTCACTGAAGCTTTCTTT. Its protein is CASSLSGGAVTEAFF. The chain joins TRBV28 to TRBJ1-1; TRBD1 aligns across 8 bases. Germline assignment: CDR1 MDHEN and CDR2 SYDVKM. There are 15 residues in the CDR3. Unmatched junction bases numbered 5, after V lost 1 base and J lost 4 bases. The full variable domain, in which reference TRBV28 and TRBJ1-1 provide the parts outside the CDR3, is DVKVTQSSRYLVKRTGEKVFLECVQDMDHENMFWYRQDPGLGLRLIYFSYDVKMKEKGDIPEGYSVSREKKERFSLILESASTNQTSMYLCASSLSGGAVTEAFFGQGTRLTVV.